This is a list of T cell receptor beta chains from one sample in a study of tumor-infiltrating lymphocytes in primary liver carcinoma. Each CDR3 protein gets one entry after TCRdb re-called the multiplex PCR reads with MiXCR. The sample includes 100,000 to 150,000 distinct CDR3 sequences, 50% to 80% of them seen just once. The sample taken for sequencing was liver tumor tissue from sampling region 3. The receptors were sampled from a woman aged 60-75 years with primary liver carcinoma and hepatitis B virus infection. Both conserved end residues are part of each CDR3. D genes are given only for firm matches. Clone size, where shown, is once, few, many, or a class for clones that have expanded.

TRBJ1-6 TRBV11-2 15 - once TGTACTAGCAGTTTAGAAGCAGGAGGCAATTCACCCCTCCACTTT CTSSLEAGGNSPLHF
TRBJ1-2 TRBV11-2 13 - - TGTGCCAGCTATCAGGCAGGATCGTATGGTTACACCTTC CASYQAGSYGYTF
TRBJ1-5 TRBV4-1 15 - - TGCGCCAGCAGCCAAGATTGGATGGGGAATCAGCCCCAGCATTTT CASSQDWMGNQPQHF
TRBJ2-6 TRBV29-1 13 - - TGCAGCGCCCGTTTGTCTGGGGCCAACGTCCTGACTTTC CSARLSGANVLTF
TRBJ2-3 TRBV11-2 14 - many TGTGCCAGCAGCTCCTTACGCTTCACAGATACGCAGTATTTT CASSSLRFTDTQYF
TRBJ2-7 TRBV4-2 15 - - TGTGCCTGCAGCCGACTAGACCAGAGCTCCTACGATCAGTACTTC CACSRLDQSSYDQYF
TRBJ2-3 TRBV11-3 19 TRBD2 medium-sized TGTGCCAGCAGCCCCGGGACTAGCGGATTAACATTCCAACGGGATACGCAGTATTTT CASSPGTSGLTFQRDTQYF
TRBJ2-2 TRBV5-5 16 - many TGTGCCAGCAGCTATTCGGGTGGCTCGAACACCGGGGAGCTGTTTTTT CASSYSGGSNTGELFF
TRBJ2-1 TRBV28 14 TRBD2 - TGTGCCAGCAGTAGGACTAGCGGGAGTAGTGAGCAGTTCTTC CASSRTSGSSEQFF
TRBJ1-1 TRBV20-1 12 - - TGCAGTGCTAGCGGGGGGTACACTGAAGCTTTCTTT CSASGGYTEAFF
TRBJ2-7 TRBV11-1 15 - - TGTGCCTGCAGCTCTCGGACAGCAAGACTACGCGAGCAGTACTTC CACSSRTARLREQYF
TRBJ2-1 TRBV11-1 15 - - TGTGCAAGCAGCCCTCGGATAGCAGGACTACGCGAGCAGTTCTTC CASSPRIAGLREQFF
TRBJ1-2 TRBV29-1 14 - - TGCAGCGTTGCCCAGGGGACGGGCGCTCGCAGCTACACCTTC CSVAQGTGARSYTF
TRBJ2-2 TRBV11-2 15 - once TGTGCCAGCGGCTTAATTCCGGCGAACACCGGGGAGCTGTTTTTT CASGLIPANTGELFF
TRBJ2-6 TRBV29-1 18 TRBD2 once TGCGGCGTTGCACTAGCGGGAGGGTCATCCCCTGGGGCCAACGTCCTGACTTTC CGVALAGGSSPGANVLTF
TRBJ2-6 TRBV12-3/TRBV12-4 18 TRBD1 - TGTGCCAGCAGTTTACTCCCGGGACAGGGAGCAGGGGCCAACGTCCTGACTTTC CASSLLPGQGAGANVLTF
TRBJ2-7 TRBV5-4 15 TRBD1 - TGTGCCAGCAGCGTCGGGACAGCGGAATCCTACGAGCCGTACTTC CASSVGTAESYEPYF
TRBJ2-7 TRBV29-1 14 - many TGCAGCGTTCGAGGGACTGGCCGCTCCTACGAGCAGTACTTC CSVRGTGRSYEQYF
TRBJ2-1 TRBV7-3 15 - - TGTGCCAGCAGCTTCCGGCCGACCTCCTACAATGAGCAGTTCTTC CASSFRPTSYNEQFF
TRBJ2-2 TRBV7-2 15 TRBD1 - TGTGCCAGCAGCCGAAGGACAGGGCAGGGCGGGGAGCTGTTTTTT CASSRRTGQGGELFF
TRBJ2-2 TRBV6-5 11 - - TGTGTCAGCAGTCTCGGCTGGGAGCTGTTTTTT CVSSLGWELFF
TRBJ1-6 TRBV10-2 14 TRBD1 - TGCGCCAGCGGATCTGGACAGGGTAATTCATCCCTCCACTTT CASGSGQGNSSLHF
TRBJ2-3 TRBV5-1 16 TRBD1 - TGCGCCAGCAGCGACGACAGGGGCCCGTTCACAGATACGCAGTATTTT CASSDDRGPFTDTQYF
TRBJ2-7 TRBV11-2 13 TRBD1 - TGTGCCAGCAACTCTGACAGGGGCTACGAGCACTACTTC CASNSDRGYEHYF
TRBJ2-3 TRBV10-2 14 - - TGCGCCAGCATTGGCCTTAAGTGCACAGATACGCAGTATTTT CASIGLKCTDTQYF
TRBJ2-3 TRBV11-2 12 - large TGTGCCAGCAGCCCCTGGGCGGATACGCAGTATTTT CASSPWADTQYF
TRBJ2-1 TRBV7-9 17 TRBD2 - TGTGCCAGCAGCTCCATAGCGGGGACTCCCCCCTACTATGAGCAGTTCTTC CASSSIAGTPPYYEQFF
TRBJ2-2 TRBV12-3/TRBV12-4 16 - - TGTGCCAGCAGCCAGGGGAGGGGATCGAACACCTGGGAGTTGTTTTTT CASSQGRGSNTWELFF
TRBJ2-2 TRBV11-2 16 TRBD2 - TGTGTCAGCAGTCGTCGACTAGCGGAAAATACCGGGGACCTGTTTTTT CVSSRRLAENTGDLFF
TRBJ2-2 TRBV5-6 13 TRBD1 - TGTGCCAGCCAGACAGGGGGCCCCGTGGAGCTGTTTTTT CASQTGGPVELFF
TRBJ2-5 TRBV4-1 15 - once TGCGCCAGCAGCCGAGATTTGGGGGATTGGGAGACCCAGTATTTC CASSRDLGDWETQYF
TRBJ2-7 TRBV11-2 12 - - TGTGCCAGCGGATTGGGGCTGGGCGAGCAGTACTTC CASGLGLGEQYF
TRBJ1-2 TRBV29-1 13 - - TGCAACGTTGAAGATCTCCGGGACGGTGGCTACACGTTC CNVEDLRDGGYTF
TRBJ2-3 TRBV11-2 15 - - TGTGCCAGCAGCTTCGGGCGGACCAGCACTGATACGCTGTATTTT CASSFGRTSTDTLYF
TRBJ2-1 TRBV28 15 TRBD2 few TGTGCCAGCAGTTCTATCCTAGCGGGAGCTAGTGAGCAGTTCTTC CASSSILAGASEQFF
TRBJ1-5 TRBV28 15 - - TGTGCCAGCAGTCCTATGGGCAGGGACGATCAGCCCCAGCATTTT CASSPMGRDDQPQHF
TRBJ2-3 TRBV11-2 17 - - TGTGCCAGCAGCTTAGGTGGACTAACGTACACGACAGGTACGCAGTATTTT CASSLGGLTYTTGTQYF
TRBJ2-7 TRBV11-2 13 - - TGTGCCAACAGCTTAGGTCATAAGAGCGAGCGGTACTTC CANSLGHKSERYF
TRBJ2-1 TRBV5-4 17 TRBD1 - TGTGCAAGCAGAAACACACCGGGACAGCGTAGTCGCAATGAGCAGTTCTTC CASRNTPGQRSRNEQFF
TRBJ2-1 TRBV9 12 - - TGTGCCAGCAGCACCAGTTATGAGGAGCATTTCTTC CASSTSYEEHFF
TRBJ2-3 TRBV4-1 14 - many TGCGCCAGCAGCCAGGGGGGTTCCACAGATACGCAGTATTTT CASSQGGSTDTQYF
TRBJ2-1 TRBV14 13 - many TGTGCCAGCCGGGGCCTTACTGGGAATGAGCAGTTCTTC CASRGLTGNEQFF
TRBJ2-3 TRBV14 15 - - TGTGCCAGCAACCAAGATCGACGGAGCACAGATACGCAGTATTTT CASNQDRRSTDTQYF
TRBJ2-5 TRBV6-5 13 TRBD1 once TGTGCCAGCAGCCCCGACAGGGGAAGACCCCAGTACTTC CASSPDRGRPQYF
TRBJ2-7 TRBV7-8 14 - - TGTGCCAGCAGCATCCGTGGCGGTGCCTACGAGCAGTACTTC CASSIRGGAYEQYF
TRBJ2-1 TRBV11-3 14 - - TGTGCCAGCAGCTTAGAAGAGGTTGACAATGAGCAGTTCTTC CASSLEEVDNEQFF
TRBJ1-3 TRBV5-1 14 - - TGCGCCAGCAGCTTGGGGTCTGCCGGAAGCACCATATATTTT CASSLGSAGSTIYF
TRBJ2-7 TRBV5-4 15 TRBD2 - TGTGCCAGCAGGCCCGGGACTAGCGGCAACTACGAGCAGTACTTC CASRPGTSGNYEQYF
TRBJ1-5 TRBV2 14 - many TGTGCCAGCAGTGGGGGCTCGAGCAATCAGCCCCAGCATTTT CASSGGSSNQPQHF
TRBJ1-3 TRBV7-8 15 - - TGTGCCAGTAGCTTATGGACCGTTTCTGGAAACACCATATATTTT CASSLWTVSGNTIYF
TRBJ2-3 TRBV4-2 13 - many TGTGCCAGCAGCCAAGTATTGGGAGATACGCAGTATTTT CASSQVLGDTQYF